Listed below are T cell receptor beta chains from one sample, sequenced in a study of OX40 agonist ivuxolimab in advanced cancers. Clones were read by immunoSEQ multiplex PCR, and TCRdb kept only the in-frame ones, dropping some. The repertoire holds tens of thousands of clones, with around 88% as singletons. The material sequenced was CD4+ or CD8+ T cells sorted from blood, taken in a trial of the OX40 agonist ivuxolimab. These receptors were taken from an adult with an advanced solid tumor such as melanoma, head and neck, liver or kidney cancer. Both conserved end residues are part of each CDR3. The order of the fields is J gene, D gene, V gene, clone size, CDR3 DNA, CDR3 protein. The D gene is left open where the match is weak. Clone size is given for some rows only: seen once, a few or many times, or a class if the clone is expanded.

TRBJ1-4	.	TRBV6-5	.	TGTGCCAGCAGTTATTCCAACGGGATTAATGAAAAACTGTTTTTT	CASSYSNGINEKLFF
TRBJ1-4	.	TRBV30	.	TGTGCCTGGAGACCGACAAGAGAAAAACTGTTTTTT	CAWRPTREKLFF
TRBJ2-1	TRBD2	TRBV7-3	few	TGTGCCAGCAGTCTAGCGGGAGGTGGCTACGATGAGCAGTTCTTC	CASSLAGGGYDEQFF
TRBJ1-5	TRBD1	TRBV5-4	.	TGTGCCAGCAGCTTGAACGGACAGGGGGCCCAGGGGCCCCAGCATTTT	CASSLNGQGAQGPQHF
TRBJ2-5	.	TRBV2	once	TGTGCCAGCAGTGAGGGCTTCCAAGAGACCCAGTACTTC	CASSEGFQETQYF
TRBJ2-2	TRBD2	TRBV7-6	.	TGTGCCAGCAGCTTAGTCCGCGGTGTAGCGGGAGCCACCGGGGAGCTGTTTTTT	CASSLVRGVAGATGELFF
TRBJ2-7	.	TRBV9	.	TGTGCCAGCAGTCCCTCCGGGTACGAGCAGTACTTC	CASSPSGYEQYF
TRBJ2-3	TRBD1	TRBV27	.	TGTGCCAGCGGGGGACAGGGCGGCACAGATACGCAGTATTTT	CASGGQGGTDTQYF
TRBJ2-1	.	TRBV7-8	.	TGTGCCAGCAGCCCATGGGGCGAGAACTACAATGAGCAGTTCTTC	CASSPWGENYNEQFF
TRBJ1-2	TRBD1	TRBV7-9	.	TGTGCCAGCAGCTTAGGGACAGGGGGCGCACACACCTTC	CASSLGTGGAHTF
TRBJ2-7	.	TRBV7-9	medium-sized	TGTGCCAGCAGCTTAACTAACAAAGCCTACGAGCAGTACTTC	CASSLTNKAYEQYF
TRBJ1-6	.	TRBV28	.	TGTGCCAGCAGTTTATCCCCGCAAAGGCCACCCCTCCACTTT	CASSLSPQRPPLHF
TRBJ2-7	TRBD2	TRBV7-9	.	TGTGCCAGCAGCTCCTCGGGACTAGCGGGAGTGGTCTACGAGCAGTACTTC	CASSSSGLAGVVYEQYF
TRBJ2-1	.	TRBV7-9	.	TGTGCCAGCAGCCGACGGAATTACAATGAGCAGTTCTTC	CASSRRNYNEQFF
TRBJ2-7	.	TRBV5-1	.	TGCGCCAGCACTGGGGGTCCGGGGGCCTACGAGCAGTACTTC	CASTGGPGAYEQYF
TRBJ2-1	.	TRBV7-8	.	TGTGCCAGCAGCCCTTCCTTGGCGGCGAGCTCCTACAATGAGCAGTTCTTC	CASSPSLAASSYNEQFF
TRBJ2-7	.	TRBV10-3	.	TGTGCCATCGGCCCAGGGAACTACGAGCAGTACTTC	CAIGPGNYEQYF
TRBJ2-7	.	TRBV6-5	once	TGTGCCAGCAGGCCGGACGCGAGCGAGCAGTACTTC	CASRPDASEQYF
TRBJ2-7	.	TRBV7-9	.	TGTGCCAGCAGCGACGTCGGTAGCTACGAGCAGTACTTC	CASSDVGSYEQYF
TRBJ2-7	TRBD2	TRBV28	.	TGTGCCAGCAGTTTTATAGCGGGAGGGTACGAGCAGTACTTC	CASSFIAGGYEQYF
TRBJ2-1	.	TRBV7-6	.	TGTGCCAGCAGCAGCGCACCCCCTGAGCAGTTCTTC	CASSSAPPEQFF
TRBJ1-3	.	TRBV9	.	TGTGCCAGCAGCGCGCACCCACCCGGGTCCCGGGGCGGAAACACCATATATTTT	CASSAHPPGSRGGNTIYF
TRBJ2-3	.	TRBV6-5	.	TGTGCCAGCAGTTACGTTTTCGGGAGTGGAGAAGATACGCAGTATTTT	CASSYVFGSGEDTQYF
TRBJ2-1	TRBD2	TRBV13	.	TGTGCCAGCAGCTCGGTCCCAAGCGGGAGGCCCAATGAGCAGTTCTTC	CASSSVPSGRPNEQFF
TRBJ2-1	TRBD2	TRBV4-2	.	TGTGCCAGCAGCCAACGGACTAGCGGGAACGATGAGCAGTTCTTC	CASSQRTSGNDEQFF
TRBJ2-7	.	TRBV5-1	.	TGCGCCAGCAGCTTGGGGCTAGTAGTGTCCTACGAGCAGTACTTC	CASSLGLVVSYEQYF
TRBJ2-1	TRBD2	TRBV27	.	TGTGCCAGCTCCATAGCGGGTCCATACAATGAGCAGTTCTTC	CASSIAGPYNEQFF
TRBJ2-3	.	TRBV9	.	TGTGCCAGCAGCGTAGAATGGTTTACCACAGATACGCAGTATTTT	CASSVEWFTTDTQYF
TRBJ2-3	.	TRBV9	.	TGTGCCAGCAGCGAATACGGGAGTACCCCAGATACGCAGTATTTT	CASSEYGSTPDTQYF
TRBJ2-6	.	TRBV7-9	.	TGTGCCAGCAGCCCGGAGGCCAACGTCCTGACTTTC	CASSPEANVLTF
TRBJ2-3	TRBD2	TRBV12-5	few	TGTGCTAGTGGAAGGGCAGCGGGACGGACAGATACGCAGTATTTT	CASGRAAGRTDTQYF
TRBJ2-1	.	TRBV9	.	TGTGCCAGCAGCGACCAACGGGGAAAAAATGAGCAGTTCTTC	CASSDQRGKNEQFF
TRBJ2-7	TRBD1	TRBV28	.	TGTGCCAGCAGTTTAGTCCCGACAGGGGGCTACGAGCAGTACTTC	CASSLVPTGGYEQYF
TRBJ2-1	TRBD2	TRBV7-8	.	TGTGCCAGCAGCTTAGTCCAGTCCAAAGCTAGCGGGGAGCAGTTCTTC	CASSLVQSKASGEQFF
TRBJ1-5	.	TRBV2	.	TGTGCCAGCAGTGAATGGGCGGATAGCAATCAGCCCCAGCATTTT	CASSEWADSNQPQHF
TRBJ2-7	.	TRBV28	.	TGTGCCAGCAAGAAGGGGTTCTACGAGCAGTACTTC	CASKKGFYEQYF
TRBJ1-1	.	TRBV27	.	TGTGCCAGCAGTTTAAGTGTAGCAGCCACTGAAGCTTTCTTT	CASSLSVAATEAFF
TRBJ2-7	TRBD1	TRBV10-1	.	TGCGCCAGCAGTGACCGGGACAGGGTAGGTGAGCAGTACTTC	CASSDRDRVGEQYF
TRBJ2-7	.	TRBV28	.	TGTGCCAGCAGTTTAAGAGGCCCTACTAGCTACGAGCAGTACTTC	CASSLRGPTSYEQYF
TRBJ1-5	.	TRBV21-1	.	TGTGCCAGCACCCAAAGGAGGACGGTTAATAGCAATCAGCCCCAGCATTTT	CASTQRRTVNSNQPQHF
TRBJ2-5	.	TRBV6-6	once	TGTGCCAGCAGTTACCCGGAAGAGACCCAGTACTTC	CASSYPEETQYF
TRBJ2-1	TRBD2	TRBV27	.	TGTGCCAGCAGTTACCCGACCGGGACTAGCGTGCAGTTCTTC	CASSYPTGTSVQFF
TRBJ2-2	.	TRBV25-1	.	TGTGCCAGCAGTGAATATCTGGTCACCGGGGAGCTGTTTTTT	CASSEYLVTGELFF
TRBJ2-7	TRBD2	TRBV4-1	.	TGCGCCAGCGGAAGGACTAGCGGAACCTACGAGCAGTACTTC	CASGRTSGTYEQYF
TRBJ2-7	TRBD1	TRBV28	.	TGTGCCAGCAGTTTAGGGGCGACAGGGTTCTACGAGCAGTACTTC	CASSLGATGFYEQYF
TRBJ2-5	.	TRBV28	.	TGTGCCAGCAGTTTCTCAGATGCCAGGGGGACCCAGTACTTC	CASSFSDARGTQYF
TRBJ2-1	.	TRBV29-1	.	TGCAGCGTTCATGGGGGAGGTCCAAATGAGCAGTTCTTC	CSVHGGGPNEQFF
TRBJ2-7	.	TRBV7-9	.	TGTGCCAGCAGCTTACCGCAAAGTCCCTACGAGCAGTACTTC	CASSLPQSPYEQYF
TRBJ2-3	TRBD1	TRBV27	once	TGTGCCAGCACCAGCACCGGGACAGGGATCCCAGATACGCAGTATTTT	CASTSTGTGIPDTQYF
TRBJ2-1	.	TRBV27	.	TGTGCCAGCAGTTCAAATATGGGATCCTACAATGAGCAGTTCTTC	CASSSNMGSYNEQFF
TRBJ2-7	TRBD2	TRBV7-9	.	TGTGCCAGCAGCCACGACCTAGGACTAGTTTTCTACGAGCAGTACTTC	CASSHDLGLVFYEQYF
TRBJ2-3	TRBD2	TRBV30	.	TGTGCCTTGGGTGGACTAGCGGGAACAGATACGCAGTATTTT	CALGGLAGTDTQYF
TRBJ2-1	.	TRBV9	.	TGTGCCAGCAGCGGAGGTGGGAATGAGCAGTTCTTC	CASSGGGNEQFF